This passage covers 9 T cell receptor beta chains from one sample sequenced in a study of spatial heterogeneity in lung cancer. TCRdb re-called the 5' RACE reads with MiXCR, one entry per CDR3 protein. The data show tens of thousands of distinct CDR3 sequences, approximately 19% seen once. Time point given: blood at routine non-recurrence follow-up after resection. The sample consisted of PBMCs, taken at follow-up. The origin of the receptors is a male donor with early-stage non-small cell lung cancer.

At least ten counts were recorded for this clonotype. This sequence joins TRBV20-1 and TRBJ2-1, with 10 bases aligning to TRBD1. CDR1 and CDR2 (germline): DFQATT, SNEGSKA (reference sequence). This CDR3 contains 15 residues. The J segment lost 8 bases and the V segment lost 2 bases, leaving 9 bases of the junction unmatched. CDR3 nucleotide sequence: TGCAGTGCTAGATCTCCCGGGACAGGGGTCGATGAGCAGTTCTTC. It is translated as CSARSPGTGVDEQFF.

The gene calls are TRBV30 and TRBJ1-1; D unresolved. This CDR3 has 15 amino acids. The germline V gene encodes CDR1 GTSNPN and CDR2 SVGIG (reference sequence). Deletions cut 6 bases from V and 0 bases from J, with 17 bases between. The CDR3 spells CACRFTDGMNTEAFF. The CDR3, as DNA: TGTGCCTGCCGGTTTACAGACGGCATGAACACTGAAGCTTTCTTT.

This clonotype was detected a few times. This rearrangement joins TRBV5-5 to TRBJ1-2; TRBD1 agrees at 12 bases. Germline V gene sequence: CDR1 SGHKS, CDR2 YYEKEE (reference sequence). V shed 2 bases and J 8 bases; nucleotides not matched to a gene: 7. CDR3 length: 15 residues. The CDR3 sequence is CASSFDGTGGKGYTF. CDR3 DNA sequence: TGTGCCAGCAGCTTTGATGGGACAGGGGGCAAAGGCTACACCTTC.

This sequence joins TRBV9 and TRBJ2-1; no clear D gene. Trimming pared 2 bases from V and 4 bases from J, leaving 7 bases between. Germline V gives CDR1 SGDLS, CDR2 YYNGEE. This CDR3 contains 13 residues. The CDR3 DNA sequence: TGTGCCAGCAGCGTCGCAGGATACAATGAGCAGTTCTTC. Translation: CASSVAGYNEQFF.

This clonotype was picked up a small number of times. The chain links TRBV7-7 to TRBJ2-5; 7 bases are a match to TRBD1. The CDR3 totals 16 residues. The trim removed 5 bases at V and 2 bases at J, leaving 11 bases unmatched. Germline V gene data show CDR1 as SSHAT and CDR2 as FNYEAQ (reference sequence). CDR3 bases: TGTGCCAGCAGCCCCCAGGGGGAGATACCTCAAGAGACCCAGTACTTC. Its protein is CASSPQGEIPQETQYF.

The chain uses TRBV7-2 and TRBJ2-3; D is possibly TRBD2 (5 bases). Germline lookup yields CDR1 SGHTA and CDR2 FQGNSA. This CDR3 is built from 13 residues. V lost 0 bases to trimming and J lost 5 bases, with 6 bases between them. Written as DNA, the CDR3 is TGTGCCAGCAGCTTAGCGAGCGGAGATACGCAGTATTTT. Translating it yields CASSLASGDTQYF.

The chain recombines TRBV18 with TRBJ2-5; TRBD2 matches 12 bases. The CDR3 loop spans 15 amino acids. Germline assignment: CDR1 KGHSH and CDR2 LQKENI. V shed 5 bases and J 1 base; nucleotides not matched to a gene: 2. CDR3 bases: TGTGCCAGCTCATTGACTAGCGGGGGCCAAGAGACCCAGTACTTC. Its protein is CASSLTSGGQETQYF. Full variable domain (remainder filled in from reference TRBV18 and TRBJ2-5): NAGVMQNPRHLVRRRGQEARLRCSPMKGHSHVYWYRQLPEEGLKFMVYLQKENIIDESGMPKERFSAEFPKEGPSILRIQQVVRGDSAAYFCASSLTSGGQETQYFGPGTRLLVL.

The sample holds one count of this clonotype. V is TRBV5-1 and J is TRBJ1-1; the D gene is possibly TRBD1 (6 bases). This CDR3 has 16 residues. Looked up from germline, CDR1 is SGHRS and CDR2 is YFSETQ. Trimming removed 6 bases at V and 4 bases at J, with 22 bases between. The DNA for the CDR3 is TGCGCCAGCACCCCCGGGTGGGGGGCGGTCGGCACTGAAGCTTTCTTT. Translating gives CASTPGWGAVGTEAFF. Full variable domain (remainder filled in from reference TRBV5-1 and TRBJ1-1): KAGVTQTPRYLIKTRGQQVTLSCSPISGHRSVSWYQQTPGQGLQFLFEYFSETQRNKGNFPGRFSGRQFSNSRSEMNVSTLELGDSALYLCASTPGWGAVGTEAFFGQGTRLTVV.

This clonotype was counted only a few times. The chain employs TRBV9 and TRBJ2-2; D not resolved. The V end was cut by 4 bases, the J end by 4 bases, with 5 bases between. Germline V CDR1 and CDR2: SGDLS, YYNGEE. This CDR3 spans 12 amino acids. The CDR3 spells CASSLTTGELFF. CDR3 nucleotide sequence: TGTGCCAGCAGCTTGACCACCGGGGAGCTGTTTTTT.